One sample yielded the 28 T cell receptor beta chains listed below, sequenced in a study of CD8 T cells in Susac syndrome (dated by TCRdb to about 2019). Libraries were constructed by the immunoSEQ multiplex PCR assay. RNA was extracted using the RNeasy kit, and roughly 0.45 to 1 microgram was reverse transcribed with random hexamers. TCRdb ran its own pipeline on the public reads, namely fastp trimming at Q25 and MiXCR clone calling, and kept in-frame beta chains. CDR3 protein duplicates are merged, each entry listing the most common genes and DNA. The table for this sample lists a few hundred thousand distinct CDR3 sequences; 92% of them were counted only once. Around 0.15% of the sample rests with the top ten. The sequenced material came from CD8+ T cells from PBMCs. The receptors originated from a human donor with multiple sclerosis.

DNA for the CDR3: TGCAGTGCCCGGCGATGGAGCTCCTACGAGCAGTACTTC. Protein product: CSARRWSSYEQYF. The chain joins TRBV20-1 to TRBJ2-7; D uncertain. Germline V gene lookup returns CDR1 DFQATT and CDR2 SNEGSKA (reference sequence). There are 13 residues in the CDR3. V lost 6 bases, J lost 0 bases, and 12 bases lay in between.

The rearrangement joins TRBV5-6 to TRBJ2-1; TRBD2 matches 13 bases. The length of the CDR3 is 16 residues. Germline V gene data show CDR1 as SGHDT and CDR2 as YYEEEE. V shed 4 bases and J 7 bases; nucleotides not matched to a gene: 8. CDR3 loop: CASSVTSGRAWNEQFF. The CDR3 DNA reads TGTGCCAGCAGCGTCACTAGCGGGAGGGCCTGGAATGAGCAGTTCTTC.

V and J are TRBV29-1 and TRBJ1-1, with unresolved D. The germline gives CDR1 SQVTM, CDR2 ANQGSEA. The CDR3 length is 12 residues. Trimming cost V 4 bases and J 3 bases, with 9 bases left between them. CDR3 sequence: CSVVTGDTEAFF. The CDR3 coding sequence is TGCAGCGTTGTTACCGGGGACACTGAAGCTTTCTTT.

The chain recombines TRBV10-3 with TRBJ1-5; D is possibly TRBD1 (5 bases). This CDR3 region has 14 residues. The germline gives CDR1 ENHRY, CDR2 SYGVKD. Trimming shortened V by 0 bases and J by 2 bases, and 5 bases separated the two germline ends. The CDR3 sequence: CAISESRGNQPQHF. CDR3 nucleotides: TGTGCCATCAGTGAGTCCAGGGGCAATCAGCCCCAGCATTTT.

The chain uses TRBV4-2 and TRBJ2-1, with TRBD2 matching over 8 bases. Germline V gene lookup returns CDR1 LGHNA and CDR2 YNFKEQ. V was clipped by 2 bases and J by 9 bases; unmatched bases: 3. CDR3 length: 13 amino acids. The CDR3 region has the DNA TGTGCCAGCAGCCAAATAACTAGCGGTGAGCAGTTCTTC. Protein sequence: CASSQITSGEQFF.

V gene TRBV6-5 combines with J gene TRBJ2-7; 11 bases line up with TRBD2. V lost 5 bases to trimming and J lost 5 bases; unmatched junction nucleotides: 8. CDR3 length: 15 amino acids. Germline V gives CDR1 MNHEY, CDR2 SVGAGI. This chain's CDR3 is CASSALAGGKDEQYF. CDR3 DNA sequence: TGTGCCAGCAGTGCCCTAGCGGGGGGTAAAGACGAGCAGTACTTC.

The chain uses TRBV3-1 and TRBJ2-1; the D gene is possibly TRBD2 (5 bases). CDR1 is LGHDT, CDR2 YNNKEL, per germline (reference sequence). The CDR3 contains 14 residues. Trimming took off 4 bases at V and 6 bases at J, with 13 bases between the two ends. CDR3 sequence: CASSLTGVANEQFF. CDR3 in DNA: TGTGCCAGCAGCCTCACCGGGGTCGCCAATGAGCAGTTCTTC.

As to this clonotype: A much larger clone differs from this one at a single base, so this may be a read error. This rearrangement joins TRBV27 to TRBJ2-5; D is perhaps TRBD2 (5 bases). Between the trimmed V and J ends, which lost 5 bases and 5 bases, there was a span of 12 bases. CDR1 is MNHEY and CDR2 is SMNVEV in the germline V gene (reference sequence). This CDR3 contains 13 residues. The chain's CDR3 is CASSNLIAETQYF. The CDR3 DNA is TGTGCCAGCAGTAATCTGATAGCGGAGACCCAGTACTTC.

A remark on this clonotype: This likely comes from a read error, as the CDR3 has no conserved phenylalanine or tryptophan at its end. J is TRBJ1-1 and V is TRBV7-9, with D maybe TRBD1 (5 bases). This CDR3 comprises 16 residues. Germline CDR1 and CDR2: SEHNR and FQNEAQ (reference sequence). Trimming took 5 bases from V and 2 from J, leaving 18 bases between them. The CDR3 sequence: CASSRDGRDRNTEAFV. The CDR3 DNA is TGTGCCAGCAGCCGGGATGGCAGGGACCGTAACACTGAAGCTTTCGTT.

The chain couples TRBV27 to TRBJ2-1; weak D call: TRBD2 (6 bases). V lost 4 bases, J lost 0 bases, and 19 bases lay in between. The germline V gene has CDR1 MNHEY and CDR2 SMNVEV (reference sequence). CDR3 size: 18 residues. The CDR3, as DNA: TGTGCCAGCAGTTCCAGTAGCCCGGGACTTCTCTCCTACAATGAGCAGTTCTTC. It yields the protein CASSSSSPGLLSYNEQFF.

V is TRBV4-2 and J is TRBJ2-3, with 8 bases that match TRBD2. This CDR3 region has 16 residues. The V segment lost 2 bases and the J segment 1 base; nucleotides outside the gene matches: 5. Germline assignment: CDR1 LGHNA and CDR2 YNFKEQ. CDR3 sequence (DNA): TGTGCCAGCAGCCAAAAAGCGGGGGTTCGCACAGATACGCAGTATTTT. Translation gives CASSQKAGVRTDTQYF.

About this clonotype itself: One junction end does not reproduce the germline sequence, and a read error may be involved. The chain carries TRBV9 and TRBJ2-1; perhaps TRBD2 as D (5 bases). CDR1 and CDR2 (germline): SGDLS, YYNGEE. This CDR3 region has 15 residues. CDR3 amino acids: CASSVGGSSYNERFF. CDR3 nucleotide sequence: TGTGCCAGCAGCGTAGGTGGGAGCTCCTACAATGAGCGGTTCTTC.

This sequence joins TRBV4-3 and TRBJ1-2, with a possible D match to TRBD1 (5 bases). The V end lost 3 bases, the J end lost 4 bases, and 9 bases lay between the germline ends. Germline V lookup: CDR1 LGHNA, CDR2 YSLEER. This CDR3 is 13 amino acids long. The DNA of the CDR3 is TGCGCCAGCAGCCACAGGGTTGGCTATGGCTACACCTTC. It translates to CASSHRVGYGYTF.

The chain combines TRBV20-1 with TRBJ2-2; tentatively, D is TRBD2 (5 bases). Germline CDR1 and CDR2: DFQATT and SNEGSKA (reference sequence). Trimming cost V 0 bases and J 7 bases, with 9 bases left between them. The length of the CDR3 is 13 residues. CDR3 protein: CSARDLGNGELFF. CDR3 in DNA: TGCAGTGCTAGAGATCTCGGGAACGGGGAGCTGTTTTTT.

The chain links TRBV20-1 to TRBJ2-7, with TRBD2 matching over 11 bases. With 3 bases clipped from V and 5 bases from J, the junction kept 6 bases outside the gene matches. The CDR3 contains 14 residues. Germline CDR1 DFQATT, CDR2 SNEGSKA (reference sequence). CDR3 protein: CSASIAGGPNEQYF. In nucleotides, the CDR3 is TGCAGTGCTAGTATAGCGGGAGGGCCCAACGAGCAGTACTTC.

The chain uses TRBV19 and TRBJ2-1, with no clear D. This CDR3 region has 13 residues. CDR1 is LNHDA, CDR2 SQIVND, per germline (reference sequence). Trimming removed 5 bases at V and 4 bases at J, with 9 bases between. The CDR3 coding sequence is TGTGCCAGTAGTTCGGACCTTTACAATGAGCAGTTCTTC. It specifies CASSSDLYNEQFF.

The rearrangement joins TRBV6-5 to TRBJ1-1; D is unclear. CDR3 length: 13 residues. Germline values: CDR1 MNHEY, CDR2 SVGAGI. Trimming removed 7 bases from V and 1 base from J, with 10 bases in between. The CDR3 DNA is TGTGCCAGCACCTGGCGGAGGAACACTGAAGCTTTCTTT. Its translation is CASTWRRNTEAFF.

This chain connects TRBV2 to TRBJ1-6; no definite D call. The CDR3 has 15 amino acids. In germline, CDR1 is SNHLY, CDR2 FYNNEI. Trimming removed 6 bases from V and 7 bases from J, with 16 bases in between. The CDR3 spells CASRPTESLNSPLHF. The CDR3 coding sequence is TGTGCCAGCAGGCCGACGGAGTCGCTAAATTCACCCCTCCACTTT.

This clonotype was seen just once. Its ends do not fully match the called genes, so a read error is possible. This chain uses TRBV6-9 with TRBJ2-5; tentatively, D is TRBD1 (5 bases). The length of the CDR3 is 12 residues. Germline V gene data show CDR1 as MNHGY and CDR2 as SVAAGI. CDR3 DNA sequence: TGTGCCAGCAGTGGGGCCAGAGAGGCCCAGTACTTC. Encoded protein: CASSGAREAQYF.

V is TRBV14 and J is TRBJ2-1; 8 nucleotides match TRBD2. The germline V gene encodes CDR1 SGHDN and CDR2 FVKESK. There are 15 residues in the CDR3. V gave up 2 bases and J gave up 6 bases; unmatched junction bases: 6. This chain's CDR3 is CASSQIPLAGNEQFF. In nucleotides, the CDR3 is TGTGCCAGCAGCCAAATTCCTCTAGCGGGCAATGAGCAGTTCTTC.

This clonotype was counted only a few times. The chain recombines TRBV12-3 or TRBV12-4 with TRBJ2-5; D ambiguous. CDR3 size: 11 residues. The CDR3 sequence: CASGFGETQYF. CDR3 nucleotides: TGTGCTTCCGGGTTCGGGGAGACCCAGTACTTC.

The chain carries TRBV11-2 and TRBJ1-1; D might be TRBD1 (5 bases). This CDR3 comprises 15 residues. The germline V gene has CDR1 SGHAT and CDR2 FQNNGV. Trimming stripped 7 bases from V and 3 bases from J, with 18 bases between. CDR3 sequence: CASTLLQTGDTEAFF. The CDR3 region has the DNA TGTGCCAGCACCCTCTTGCAAACGGGGGACACTGAAGCTTTCTTT.

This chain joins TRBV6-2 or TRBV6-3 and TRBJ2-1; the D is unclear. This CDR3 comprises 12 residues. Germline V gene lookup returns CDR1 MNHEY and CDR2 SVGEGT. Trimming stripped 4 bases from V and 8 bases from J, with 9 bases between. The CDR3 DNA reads TGTGCCAGCAGTTGGAGAAGCGATGAGCAGTTCTTC. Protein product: CASSWRSDEQFF.

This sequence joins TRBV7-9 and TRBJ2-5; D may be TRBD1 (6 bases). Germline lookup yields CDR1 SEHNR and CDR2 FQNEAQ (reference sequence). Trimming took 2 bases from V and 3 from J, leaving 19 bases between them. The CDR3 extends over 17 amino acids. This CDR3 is CASSLSVRYRTEETQYF. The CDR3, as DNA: TGTGCCAGCAGCTTATCGGTTCGGTACAGGACAGAAGAGACCCAGTACTTC.

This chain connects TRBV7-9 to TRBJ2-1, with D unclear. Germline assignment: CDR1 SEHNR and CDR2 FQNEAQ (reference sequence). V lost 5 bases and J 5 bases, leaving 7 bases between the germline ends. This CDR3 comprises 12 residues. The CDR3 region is CASSVSDNEQFF. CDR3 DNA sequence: TGTGCCAGCAGCGTCAGCGACAATGAGCAGTTCTTC.

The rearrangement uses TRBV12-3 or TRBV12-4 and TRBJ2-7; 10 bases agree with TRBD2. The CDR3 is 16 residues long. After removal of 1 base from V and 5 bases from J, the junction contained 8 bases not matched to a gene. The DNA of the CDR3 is TGTGCCAGCAGTTTAGAGGGATCCCTAGCGGGGGACGAGCAGTACTTC. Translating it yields CASSLEGSLAGDEQYF.

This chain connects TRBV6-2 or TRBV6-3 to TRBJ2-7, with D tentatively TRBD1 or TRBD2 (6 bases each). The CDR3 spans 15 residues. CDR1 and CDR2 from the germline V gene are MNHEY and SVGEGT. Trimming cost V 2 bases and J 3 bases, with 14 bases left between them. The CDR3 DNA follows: TGTGCCAGCAGTTACCTCACGGGGGCGTTCTACGAGCAGTACTTC. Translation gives CASSYLTGAFYEQYF.

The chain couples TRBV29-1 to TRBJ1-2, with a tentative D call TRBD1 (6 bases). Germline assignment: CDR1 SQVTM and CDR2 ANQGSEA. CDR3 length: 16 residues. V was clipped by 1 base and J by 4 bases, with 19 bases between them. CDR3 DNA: TGCAGCGTTGAAGCCCCCCCCCGGGGGGCCGGCTATGGCTACACCTTC. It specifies CSVEAPPRGAGYGYTF.